The clone carrying this TCR beta chain appeared many times. MiXCR, run by TCRdb on the 5' RACE reads, gives a single entry per CDR3 protein. The sample contains about 30,000 distinct CDR3 sequences, about 6.3% of which appear only once. These data originate in a study of spatial heterogeneity in lung cancer. As for time point: blood at routine non-recurrence follow-up after resection. Sequencing of whole RNA from tumor, nontumor lung or frozen PBMC involved no sorting. Germline-derived CDR1 and CDR2 are MNHEY and SMNVEV (reference sequence). The length of the CDR3 is 15 residues. V was pared by 5 bases and J by 6 bases, with 8 bases of the junction left unmatched.

Sequenced here: PBMCs, sampled at follow-up. The source is a male donor with early-stage non-small cell lung cancer. The chain uses TRBV27 and TRBJ1-2; the match to TRBD1 covers 11 bases. CDR3 DNA sequence: TGTGCCAGCAGTCCACGGACAGGGGGCGTCAATGGCTACACCTTC. Amino acid sequence: CASSPRTGGVNGYTF.